This TCR beta chain originates from a study of shared clonotypes between healthy human individuals. With 3 bases clipped from V and 1 base from J, the junction kept 12 bases outside the gene matches. CDR3 length equals 18 residues. Germline CDR1 is SGHNT and CDR2 is YYREEE (reference sequence). The data were produced by immunoSEQ multiplex PCR, yet TCRdb's version contains in-frame clones alone and is incomplete. This table has 200,000 to 250,000 clones, approximately 70% appearing once. The source material was memory CD4+ T cells sorted from blood. Subset: CD45RA-negative fraction. The TCR originated in a man aged 30 to 45 in good health. The chain has TRBV5-4 and TRBJ2-5; 10 nucleotides agree with TRBD2. As DNA, the CDR3 is TGTGCCAGCAGCTGGACAGGTCGCTCTAGCGGGAGCCAAGAGACCCAGTACTTC. This gives the protein CASSWTGRSSGSQETQYF.